Sequencing of this T cell receptor (beta chain) was carried out in a study of shared clonotypes between healthy human individuals. This CDR3 spans 14 amino acids. The germline V gene encodes CDR1 GTSNPN and CDR2 SVGIG (reference sequence). The V gene lost 0 bases and the J gene lost 6 bases, with 12 bases spanning the gap. In the naive CD8 group, cells lacked CD45RO and were positively selected for CCR7, so terminally differentiated effector memory CD45RA+ cells were left out. Assay execution proceeded at the deep level. Authors' analysis steps: ImmunoSEQ gave junction-only sequences without quality scores, so filtering differed. Profiled with immunoSEQ multiplex PCR; TCRdb holds only in-frame clones, not every one. Clone size and the V and J calls come from that table; the DNA yielded D and trimming. The sample gives 1.5 million to 2.5 million clones, roughly 95% of which show up once; 1.2% is in the top ten.

The sample taken for sequencing was naive CD8+ T cells sorted from blood. The chain carries TRBV30 and TRBJ2-1; D remains ambiguous. The receptor's source is a man aged 18 to 29 in good health. CDR3 sequence: CAWSVLDPRNEQFF. The CDR3 DNA is TGTGCCTGGAGTGTACTTGACCCCCGCAATGAGCAGTTCTTC.